This entry describes one TCR beta chain. Its antigen is currently not known. No qualities accompany the bases; no much larger clone lies one base away. The meaning of the sample's time point label: 4-8 weeks after completion of therapy. Patients were solid-organ transplant recipients with drug-resistant/recurrent cytomegalovirus. Approximately 9 trial participants were selected for repertoire analysis based on availability of post-therapy peripheral blood mononuclear cells. Viable CD3+CD8+CD4- lymphocytes were sorted from PBMCs on a BD FACSAria III. The Qiagen DNeasy Kit was used to extract genomic DNA from the sorted cells. These data are taken from a study of T cell therapy after organ transplantation (dated by TCRdb to the late 2010s). As for the study more broadly: Autologous CMV-specific T cells, expanded in vitro for around 14 days with a peptide pool of 30 HLA class I and II CMV epitopes, were used as therapy products. Patients were given up to 6 doses of T cells at 2-week intervals and were followed for 25 to 35 weeks after finishing therapy. Of the roughly 10 patients, eight were classified as clinical responders and two were classified as nonresponders. A median of 1.92 x 10^8 CMV-specific T cells was administered to patients across 2 to 6 intravenous infusions. Blood samples for the short-term post-therapy time point were taken 4 to 8 weeks after therapy ended. This study was a follow-up analysis of the TRBV repertoire from an open-label phase I trial that tested autologous CMV-specific adoptive T cell therapy in people who had received solid-organ transplants. Long-term post-therapy samples were obtainable from only about 75% of the 10 patients. Overall study results and their limits: The fold change in CD8 clonality after therapy was inversely correlated with pretherapy clonality, which suggests that less biased repertoires were more open to remodeling. Because the cohort was small, confounders such as concurrent antirejection and antiviral medications could not be assessed. The small number of expansions detected in nonresponders may be due to reduced sample coverage caused by poor CD8+ T cell yield. Nonresponders showed marked pretherapy clonal expansions with minimal repertoire change after therapy. Both transferred clonotypes and endogenous clonotypes not detected in the therapy products appeared to be included in post-therapy reconstitution.

TRB CDR3 regions were amplified from genomic DNA with the immunoSEQ two-step, bias-controlled multiplex PCR assay. An Illumina NextSeq 500 was used to sequence the CDR3 libraries. Under the source paper's analysis protocol: The immunoSEQ Analyzer platform handled the initial alignment and bioinformatics, which included bias normalization against synthetic CDR3 analogs. V, D and J genes were annotated according to IMGT database definitions. Further TRBV analyses used VDJtools version 1.1.10 and the R package tcR version 2.2.1.11 with default settings. For the GLIPH analysis, version 1.0 was run with default settings. Significant clonotype frequency changes were tested by 2-sided binomial test with Benjamini-Hochberg correction (alpha = 0.01) in CDR3 sequences with at least 5 reads. Not all clones reach the TCRdb copy of this immuneACCESS table, which keeps in-frame sequences only. Checked studies attribute under half of the gap to unresolved V genes and leave the rest unexplained. For V, J and clone size, that table is used; D and trimming come from the DNA. The sample has about 3,400 clones on record, approximately 70% of them singletons. The top ten clonotypes cover more than 30% of the sample.

The CDR3 covers 17 residues, taking in both the cysteine and the phenylalanine. Solely the CDR3 DNA is kept, with 51 bases framed from the first base. CDR1 and CDR2 are drawn from the germline V gene: MNHNS, SASEGT. Here V drops 1 base and J drops 1 base, and the junction holds 8 bases not matched to any gene. The clonotype comes from a human patient who had received a solid organ transplant and had CMV disease. In transplant recipients, some T cells may be of donor rather than host origin. The V and J segments used are TRBV6-1 and TRBJ2-3, with TRBD2 identical over 7 junction bases. Sequenced material: CD8+ T cells from blood, taken after autologous CMV-specific T cell therapy. The CDR3 has the sequence CASSEGLGSGGTDTQYF. The base sequence is TGTGCCAGCAGTGAAGGGCTCGGGAGCGGGGGCACAGATACGCAGTATTTT.